A selection of T cell receptor beta chains follows, all from one sample in a study of cytomegalovirus exposure and HLA in healthy donors. The repertoire was sequenced with immunoSEQ multiplex PCR; TCRdb's copy has only in-frame clones and lacks some. The sample has about 140,000 clones, around 10% seen once; the top ten hold approximately 2%. Sequenced input: PBMCs. The receptors shown here come from a male donor in good health and CMV-seronegative. The conserved cysteine and the conserved F or W are not part of the CDR3 here.

j_call: TRBJ2-7; v_call: TRBV7-9; cdr3_aa: ASSLGLGEVDEQY
j_call: TRBJ2-1; v_call: TRBV4-1; cdr3_aa: ASSQDRSSYNEQF
j_call: TRBJ2-7; v_call: TRBV28; cdr3_aa: ASSSGVTAYEQY
j_call: TRBJ1-2; v_call: TRBV6-5; cdr3_aa: ASSYSRESGYT
j_call: TRBJ2-5; v_call: TRBV5-1; cdr3_aa: ASSLDGGATYRGYQETQY
j_call: TRBJ1-4; v_call: TRBV28; cdr3_aa: ASSKGARVEEKLF
j_call: TRBJ1-5; v_call: TRBV2; cdr3_aa: ASRPGTGYNQPQH
j_call: TRBJ1-3; v_call: TRBV4-2; cdr3_aa: ASSQDPSSGNTIY
j_call: TRBJ1-2; v_call: TRBV6-1; cdr3_aa: ASSEDGGRGGYGYT
j_call: TRBJ2-5; v_call: TRBV13; cdr3_aa: ASTSVTSGRETQY
j_call: TRBJ1-4; v_call: TRBV2; cdr3_aa: ASRTQGTNEKLF
j_call: TRBJ2-1; v_call: TRBV28; cdr3_aa: ASSLGGSYNEQF
j_call: TRBJ2-2; v_call: TRBV11-2; cdr3_aa: ASSLGRGQTGELF
j_call: TRBJ2-7; v_call: TRBV5-1; cdr3_aa: ASSLESGGIYEQY
j_call: TRBJ1-2; v_call: TRBV7-2; cdr3_aa: ASTNREINYGYT
j_call: TRBJ2-1; v_call: TRBV4-1; cdr3_aa: ASSQVPGEGAI
j_call: TRBJ2-5; v_call: TRBV6-5; cdr3_aa: ASSFSGGSQETQY
j_call: TRBJ1-2; v_call: TRBV27; cdr3_aa: ASSRAGVDYGYT
j_call: TRBJ2-1; v_call: TRBV18; cdr3_aa: ASSPTLNNEQF
j_call: TRBJ2-1; v_call: TRBV6-6; cdr3_aa: ASSYASTLVEQF
j_call: TRBJ1-1; v_call: TRBV4-3; cdr3_aa: ASSQDRGTGTEAF
j_call: TRBJ1-2; v_call: TRBV5-4; cdr3_aa: ASSLGLGVYGYT
j_call: TRBJ1-1; v_call: TRBV5-1; cdr3_aa: ASSLVTGNMNTEAF
j_call: TRBJ2-3; v_call: TRBV14; cdr3_aa: ASSSSGGSTDTQY
j_call: TRBJ1-2; v_call: TRBV5-1; cdr3_aa: ASSLGGRGSYGYT
j_call: TRBJ1-1; v_call: TRBV28; cdr3_aa: ASQRDREVGTEAF
j_call: TRBJ1-5; v_call: TRBV7-8; cdr3_aa: ASSLDRVVGNQPQH
j_call: TRBJ2-5; v_call: TRBV4-1; cdr3_aa: ASSQEWDRPPGTQY
j_call: TRBJ2-3; v_call: TRBV10-3; cdr3_aa: AISRTGGDKDTQY
j_call: TRBJ1-5; v_call: TRBV12-2; cdr3_aa: ASRLYVHRTQRTQPQH
j_call: TRBJ2-3; v_call: TRBV7-6; cdr3_aa: ASSLLTWTVTDTQY
j_call: TRBJ2-1; v_call: TRBV4-2; cdr3_aa: ASSPRGGGSSYNEQF
j_call: TRBJ2-1; v_call: TRBV7-3; cdr3_aa: ASSTHGQGSYNEQF
j_call: TRBJ1-3; v_call: TRBV27; cdr3_aa: ASSGQGDGNTIY
j_call: .; v_call: TRBV6-5; cdr3_aa: ASSDRGRPYEQY
j_call: TRBJ2-7; v_call: TRBV14; cdr3_aa: ASSRAGAYEQY
j_call: TRBJ2-7; v_call: TRBV5-1; cdr3_aa: ASSALTGISSYEQY
j_call: TRBJ1-2; v_call: TRBV6-1; cdr3_aa: ASSEPLRSYT
j_call: TRBJ2-7; v_call: TRBV11-2; cdr3_aa: ASSSSGGRSYEQY
j_call: TRBJ2-1; v_call: TRBV5-1; cdr3_aa: ASAISGGAGNEQF
j_call: TRBJ2-7; v_call: TRBV18; cdr3_aa: ASSPLTRDRWIYEQY
j_call: TRBJ1-3; v_call: TRBV7-9; cdr3_aa: ASSLAGTGVIGDTIY
j_call: TRBJ2-1; v_call: TRBV7-2; cdr3_aa: ASRLQGSNEQF
j_call: TRBJ2-7; v_call: TRBV10-2; cdr3_aa: ASKEGAYSYEQY
j_call: TRBJ2-7; v_call: TRBV2; cdr3_aa: ASSEGGLLAGRRSYEQY